In its sample, the clone carrying this TCR beta chain was seen many times. Antigen unknown. The data belong to a study of CD8 T cells in ankylosing spondylitis. General study points: Within peripheral blood, clones linked to disease were CD8+ and relatively rare.

Quantitative barcoded 5'-RACE was used to prepare TCR beta libraries. Each CDR3 protein gets one entry after TCRdb re-called the 5' RACE reads with MiXCR. The sample has about 320,000 distinct CDR3 sequences; around 10% are singletons. V lost 0 bases, J lost 2 bases, and 0 bases stayed unmatched. Germline V gene sequence: CDR1 MNHEY, CDR2 SMNVEV (reference sequence). The CDR3 is made up of 15 amino acids. The chain uses TRBV27 and TRBJ1-4; TRBD1 matches at 7 bases. Material: blood, either unsorted or a sorted T cell fraction (not recorded which). The clonotype was recovered from a female donor with ankylosing spondylitis or in good health (not recorded which). The CDR3 region is CASSLSTGTNEKLFF. The CDR3 DNA follows: TGTGCCAGCAGTTTATCGACAGGGACTAATGAAAAACTGTTTTTT.